A single sample is the source of the 24 T cell receptor beta chains below, sequenced in a study of regulatory T cells in long-lasting Graves disease. Time point reported: newly diagnosed GD, antithyroid drugs for less than 3 months. PBMC-derived RNA was used for the TCR library. HTBI primers from iRepertoire and Arm-PCR of CDR3 regions yielded the TCR beta libraries. Via MiXCR, TCRdb re-called the multiplex PCR reads, giving one row per CDR3 protein. The sample contains 320,000 or so distinct CDR3 sequences, 15% to 20% of which appear only once. Source: peripheral blood mononuclear cells (PBMCs), taken at new diagnosis, from a patient treated with antithyroid drugs. The receptors were gathered from a female donor with Graves disease.

The chain carries TRBV5-6 and TRBJ2-3; 10 bases are a match to TRBD2. V lost 0 bases to trimming and J lost 0 bases; unmatched junction nucleotides: 7. The germline V gene encodes CDR1 SGHDT and CDR2 YYEEEE. The CDR3 runs 18 residues. CDR3 in DNA: TGTGCCAGCAGCTTGGCGGGACTAGCGAGGACTAGCACAGATACGCAGTATTTT. It translates to CASSLAGLARTSTDTQYF.

The V and J genes are TRBV2 and TRBJ1-2; D uncertain. The CDR3 loop spans 12 amino acids. Germline V lookup: CDR1 SNHLY, CDR2 FYNNEI. V gave up 1 base and J gave up 8 bases, with 8 bases separating them. In DNA, the CDR3 is TGTGCCAGCAGTGAAGTCACTCAAGGCTACACCTTC. Residues: CASSEVTQGYTF.

About this clonotype: A far larger clone differs by one base, so this is likely a read error. No conserved phenylalanine or tryptophan is present at the end of the CDR3, so a read error is the likely explanation. The CDR3 sequence: CASSFTRGQSSYNEQFC. CDR3 DNA: TGTGCCAGCAGCTTTACCCGGGGCCAAAGCTCCTACAATGAGCAGTTCTGC. The chain combines TRBV7-2 with TRBJ2-1; D is tentatively TRBD1 or TRBD2 (5 bases each). Germline CDR1 and CDR2: SGHTA and FQGNSA. The CDR3 extends over 17 amino acids. Trimming left V 3 bases short and J 0 bases short, with 15 bases between.

Ten or more counts support this clonotype. The V call is TRBV7-9, the J call TRBJ2-5; D tentatively reads TRBD1 or TRBD2 (6 bases each). The germline V gene encodes CDR1 SEHNR and CDR2 FQNEAQ (reference sequence). Trimming cost V 5 bases and J 7 bases, with 23 bases left between them. The CDR3 consists of 16 residues. CDR3 coding DNA: TGTGCCAGCAGCCCACAGGGTAGTAGCGGCATTGGGACCCAGTACTTC. It yields the protein CASSPQGSSGIGTQYF.

This clonotype was seen many times. The chain uses TRBV30 and TRBJ2-7; D possibly corresponds to TRBD1 (6 bases). The CDR3 covers 12 residues. Trimming left V 5 bases short and J 3 bases short, with 11 bases between. Germline V gene data show CDR1 as GTSNPN and CDR2 as SVGIG (reference sequence). CDR3 DNA: TGTGCCTGGGACGAAGGGGGCTACGAGCAGTACTTC. Protein product: CAWDEGGYEQYF.

The chain employs TRBV28 and TRBJ2-1; D is unclear. The CDR3 extends over 13 amino acids. Deletions cut 2 bases from V and 7 bases from J, with 9 bases between. From germline, CDR1 is MDHEN and CDR2 SYDVKM. This CDR3 is CASSLPAENEQFF. For the CDR3, the DNA is TGTGCCAGCAGTTTACCCGCGGAGAATGAGCAGTTCTTC.

The table lists this clonotype with a count of one. This chain links TRBV7-3 with TRBJ2-2, with 8 bases lining up with TRBD2. Germline CDR1 and CDR2: SGHTA and FQGTGA. J gave up 3 bases and V 8 bases, and 2 bases lay outside the gene matches. The CDR3 contains 13 residues. The CDR3 sequence is CASGTSHTGELFF. For the CDR3, the DNA is TGTGCCAGCGGGACTAGTCACACCGGGGAGCTGTTTTTT.

This clonotype was picked up many times. The genes are TRBV12-5 and TRBJ2-3; D is unresolved. The CDR3 runs 18 residues. The V end was cut by 0 bases, the J end by 3 bases, with 19 bases between. CDR1 and CDR2 from the germline V gene are LGHNT and FRNRAP. For the CDR3, the DNA is TGTGCTAGTGGTTTGGTAGTTGCGGCGAGCGCGACGACAGATACGCAGTATTTT. Encoded protein: CASGLVVAASATTDTQYF.

The chain employs TRBV5-1 and TRBJ2-2, with TRBD2 as a possible D gene (6 bases). The CDR3 is 15 residues long. Germline V lookup: CDR1 SGHRS, CDR2 YFSETQ. V lost 2 bases, J lost 6 bases, and 14 bases lay in between. The CDR3 region is CASSFSRESAGELFF. CDR3 coding DNA: TGCGCCAGCAGCTTTAGCCGGGAGTCCGCCGGGGAGCTGTTTTTT. Drawing the rest from reference TRBV5-1 and TRBJ2-2, the complete variable domain is KAGVTQTPRYLIKTRGQQVTLSCSPISGHRSVSWYQQTPGQGLQFLFEYFSETQRNKGNFPGRFSGRQFSNSRSEMNVSTLELGDSALYLCASSFSRESAGELFFGEGSRLTVL.

Of note for this clonotype: A read error is possible here, since a much larger clone lies one base away. The V call is TRBV6-5, the J call TRBJ2-3; D not certain. The germline V gene encodes CDR1 MNHEY and CDR2 SVGAGI. This CDR3 region has 14 residues. The CDR3 is CASSHSYLQHTQYF. DNA for the CDR3: TGTGCCAGCAGTCACTCTTACCTTCAGCATACGCAGTATTTT.

This clonotype was seen many times. The chain combines TRBV19 with TRBJ1-6; no definite D call. V was trimmed by 6 bases and J by 0 bases, leaving 18 bases between them. This CDR3 has 18 residues. CDR1 and CDR2 from the germline V gene are LNHDA and SQIVND (reference sequence). For the CDR3, the DNA is TGTGCCAGTAGCCATATTCCGCGACGTAGCTCCTATAATTCACCCCTCCACTTT. It specifies CASSHIPRRSSYNSPLHF.

This clonotype was seen a handful of times. The chain links TRBV7-3 to TRBJ2-3, with 11 bases aligning to TRBD2. CDR1 and CDR2 from the germline V gene are SGHTA and FQGTGA. This CDR3 has 16 amino acids. J was trimmed by 5 bases and V by 1 base; bases with no gene match: 5. As DNA, the CDR3 is TGTGCCAGCAGCTTAAGTGAACTAGCGGGAGTAGATACGCAGTATTTT. It is translated as CASSLSELAGVDTQYF.

Many counts were recorded for this clonotype. V gene TRBV20-1 combines with J gene TRBJ1-6; D unclear. The germline V gene has CDR1 DFQATT and CDR2 SNEGSKA (reference sequence). The CDR3 loop spans 16 amino acids. V was pared by 1 base and J by 7 bases, with 17 bases between. The CDR3 coding sequence is TGCAGTGCTAGAGCGGCCGGGAGAATGATAAATTCACCCCTCCACTTT. It codes for CSARAAGRMINSPLHF.

The chain carries TRBV7-9 and TRBJ2-1; 8 positions agree with TRBD2. The CDR3 runs 18 residues. V lost 3 bases and J lost 5; bases outside the gene matches: 15. CDR1 is SEHNR, CDR2 FQNEAQ, per germline (reference sequence). The CDR3 reads CASSFSPGGQAGDNEQFF. The DNA of the CDR3 is TGTGCCAGCAGCTTTTCCCCGGGAGGGCAGGCGGGGGACAATGAGCAGTTCTTC.

In this sample, this clonotype turned up many times. J is TRBJ2-3 and V is TRBV12-3 or TRBV12-4; a possible D gene is TRBD1 (6 bases). Trimming pared 2 bases from V and 2 bases from J, leaving 11 bases between. This CDR3 region has 15 residues. CDR3 nucleotides: TGTGCCAGCAGTTTAATGGGGGCGGACACAGATACGCAGTATTTT. It is translated as CASSLMGADTDTQYF.

This clonotype showed up many times. This chain connects TRBV30 to TRBJ1-2; TRBD1 is a possible D gene (5 bases). The CDR3 length is 11 residues. Germline CDR1 is GTSNPN and CDR2 is SVGIG (reference sequence). V was trimmed by 8 bases and J by 1 base, leaving 8 bases between them. The CDR3 DNA sequence: TGTGCCCCCCAGGGTAACTATGGCTACACCTTC. Its protein product is CAPQGNYGYTF.

Many counts were recorded for this clonotype. CDR3 amino acids: CASSSSPGQGAFF. CDR3 in DNA: TGTGCCAGCAGCTCAAGCCCGGGACAGGGGGCTTTCTTT. J is TRBJ1-1 and V is TRBV11-2; 10 nucleotides line up with TRBD1. Germline lookup yields CDR1 SGHAT and CDR2 FQNNGV. The CDR3 is 13 residues long. Germline trimming cut 4 bases from V and 11 bases from J; bases unmatched to any gene: 7.

This clonotype was recorded at least ten times. This chain connects TRBV2 to TRBJ2-7, with a tentative D call TRBD1 (6 bases). V lost 7 bases to trimming and J lost 3 bases, with 13 bases between them. Germline CDR1 is SNHLY and CDR2 is FYNNEI. The length of the CDR3 is 13 residues. This chain's CDR3 is CASTPQGGYEQYF. The CDR3 coding sequence is TGTGCCAGCACCCCACAGGGCGGCTACGAGCAGTACTTC.

This clonotype was seen ten or more times. The J gene is TRBJ2-7, the V gene TRBV19; tentatively, D is TRBD2 (6 bases). This CDR3 contains 15 residues. V was shortened by 2 bases and J by 2 bases, with 13 bases between the two germline ends. The V gene's germline CDR1 is LNHDA and CDR2 SQIVND (reference sequence). In nucleotides, the CDR3 is TGTGCCAGTAGTATACGAGGGGACTGGCCCTACGAGCAGTACTTC. It translates to CASSIRGDWPYEQYF.

J is TRBJ2-1 and V is TRBV27; D uncertain. V lost 3 bases, J lost 9 bases, and 9 bases lay in between. The CDR3 is 12 residues long. Germline V gene data show CDR1 as MNHEY and CDR2 as SMNVEV (reference sequence). The CDR3 region is CASSLVGAEQFF. DNA for the CDR3: TGTGCCAGCAGTTTGGTGGGCGCTGAGCAGTTCTTC.

At least ten counts were recorded for this clonotype. The V and J genes are TRBV13 and TRBJ1-6, with 8 positions matching TRBD1. CDR1 PRHDT and CDR2 FYEKMQ come from the germline V gene (reference sequence). V lost 3 bases to trimming and J lost 4 bases; unmatched junction nucleotides: 5. CDR3 length: 16 amino acids. CDR3 residues: CASSFKGQAYNSPLHF. Written as DNA, the CDR3 is TGTGCCAGCAGCTTTAAGGGACAGGCGTATAATTCACCCCTCCACTTT.

This clonotype was detected ten times or more. The V call is TRBV27, the J call TRBJ1-1; TRBD1 matches at 7 bases. The CDR3 runs 19 residues. V dropped 4 bases and J dropped 4; count of bases not matched to a gene: 21. CDR1 is MNHEY, CDR2 SMNVEV, per germline (reference sequence). The CDR3 DNA reads TGTGCCAGCAGTTCCCAAATCCACCGCAGGGGGGGCGCCGCCACTGAAGCTTTCTTT. It is translated as CASSSQIHRRGGAATEAFF.

This clonotype showed up many times. The CDR3 loop is CSVWTNAETQYF. DNA for the CDR3: TGCAGTGTTTGGACCAACGCGGAGACCCAGTACTTC. The rearrangement joins TRBV20-1 to TRBJ2-5; D remains ambiguous. Germline lookup yields CDR1 DFQATT and CDR2 SNEGSKA (reference sequence). The V end lost 7 bases, the J end lost 5 bases, and 14 bases lay between the germline ends. The CDR3 sequence is 12 residues long.

This clonotype was seen many times. The CDR3 region is CASSEPNTGTVSYEQYF. As DNA, the CDR3 is TGTGCCAGCAGTGAACCCAACACCGGGACGGTCTCCTACGAGCAGTACTTC. J is TRBJ2-7 and V is TRBV2; the D call may be TRBD1 or TRBD2 (5 bases each). In germline, CDR1 is SNHLY, CDR2 FYNNEI. The CDR3 totals 17 residues. With 2 bases removed from V and 0 bases from J, the gap between germline ends came to 17 bases.